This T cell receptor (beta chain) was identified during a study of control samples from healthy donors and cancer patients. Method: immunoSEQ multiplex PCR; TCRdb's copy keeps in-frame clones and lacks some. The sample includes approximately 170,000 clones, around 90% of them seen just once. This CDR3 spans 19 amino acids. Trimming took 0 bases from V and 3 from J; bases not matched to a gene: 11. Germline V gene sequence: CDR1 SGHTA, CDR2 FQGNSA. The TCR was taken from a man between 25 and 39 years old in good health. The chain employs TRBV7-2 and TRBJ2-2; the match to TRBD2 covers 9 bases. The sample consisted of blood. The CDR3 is CASSLAYFAGGPDTGELFF. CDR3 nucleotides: TGTGCCAGCAGCTTAGCCTATTTTGCGGGGGGGCCGGACACCGGGGAGCTGTTTTTT.